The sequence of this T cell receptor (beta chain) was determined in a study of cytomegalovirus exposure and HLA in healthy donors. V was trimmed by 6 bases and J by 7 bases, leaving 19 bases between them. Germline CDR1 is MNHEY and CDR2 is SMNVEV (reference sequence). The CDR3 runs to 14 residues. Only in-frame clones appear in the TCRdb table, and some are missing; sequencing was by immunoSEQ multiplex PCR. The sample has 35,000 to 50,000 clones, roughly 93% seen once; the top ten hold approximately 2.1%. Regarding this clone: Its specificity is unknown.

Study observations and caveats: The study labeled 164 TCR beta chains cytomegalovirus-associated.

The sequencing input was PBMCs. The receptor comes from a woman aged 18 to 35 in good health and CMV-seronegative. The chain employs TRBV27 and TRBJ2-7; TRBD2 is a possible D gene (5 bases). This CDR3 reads CASSPEDWPDEQYF. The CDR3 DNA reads TGTGCCAGCAGCCCGGAGGACTGGCCAGATGAGCAGTACTTC.